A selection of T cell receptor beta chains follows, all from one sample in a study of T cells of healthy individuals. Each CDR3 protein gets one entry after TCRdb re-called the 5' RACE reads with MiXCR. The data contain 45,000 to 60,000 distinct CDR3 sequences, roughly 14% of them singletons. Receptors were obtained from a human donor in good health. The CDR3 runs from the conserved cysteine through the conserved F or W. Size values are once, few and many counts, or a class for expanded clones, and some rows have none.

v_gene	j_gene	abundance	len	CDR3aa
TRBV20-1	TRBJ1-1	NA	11	CSARWTGWTFF
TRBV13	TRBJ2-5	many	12	CASAHRGETQYF
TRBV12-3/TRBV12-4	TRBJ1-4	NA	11	CASSFREKLFF
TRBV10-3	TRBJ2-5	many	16	CAISEMKPGGGETQYF
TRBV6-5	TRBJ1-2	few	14	CASSYRQGGDGYTF
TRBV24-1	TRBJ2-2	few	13	CATFSEYTGELFF
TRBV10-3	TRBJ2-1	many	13	CAMRTDPYNEQFF
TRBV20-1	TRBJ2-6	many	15	CSAFSTGSGANVLTF
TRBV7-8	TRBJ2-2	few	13	CASSSTGGGELFF
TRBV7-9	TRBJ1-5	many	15	CASSVNQGGDQPQHF
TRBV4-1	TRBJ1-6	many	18	CASSQAGQGSSYNSPLHF
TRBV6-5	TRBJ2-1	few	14	CASSYSSTGYEQFF
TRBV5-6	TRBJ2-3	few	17	CASSGGLARGFTDTQYF
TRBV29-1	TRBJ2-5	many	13	CSVGTGKGETQYF
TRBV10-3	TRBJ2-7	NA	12	CAISRDSYEQYF
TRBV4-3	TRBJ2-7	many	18	CASSQVPQRGTSGTAQYF
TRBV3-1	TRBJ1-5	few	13	CASSQDVLQPQHF
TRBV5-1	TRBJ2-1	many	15	CASRPKPALYNEQFF
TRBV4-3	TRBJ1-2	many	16	CASSQEDRSYNYGYTF
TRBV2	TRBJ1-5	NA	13	CASSDRGFQPQHF
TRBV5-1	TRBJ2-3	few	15	CASSLASGRENTQYF
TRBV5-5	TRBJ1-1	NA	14	CASSRRTGVTEAFF
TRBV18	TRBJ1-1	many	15	CASSPPTRIRTEAFF
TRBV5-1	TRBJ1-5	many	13	CASSLTENQPQHF
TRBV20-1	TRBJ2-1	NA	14	CSAAGQGANNEQFF
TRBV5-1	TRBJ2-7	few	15	CASSYSGREKDEQYF
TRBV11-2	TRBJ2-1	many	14	CASSLAGVLNEQFF
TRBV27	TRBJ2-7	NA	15	CASSWGGRVEHEQYF
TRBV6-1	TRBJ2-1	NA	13	CASSEAMGNEQFF
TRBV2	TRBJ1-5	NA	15	CASSENIASNQPQHF
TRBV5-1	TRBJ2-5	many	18	CASSYSGTSGGARETQYF
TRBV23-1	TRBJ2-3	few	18	CASSHPRQSFTSTDTQYF
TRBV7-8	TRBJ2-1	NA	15	CASSLRLDYYNEQFF
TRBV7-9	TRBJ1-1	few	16	CASSSSAGRGNTEAFF
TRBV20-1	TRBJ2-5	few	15	CSVRAERSRQETQYF
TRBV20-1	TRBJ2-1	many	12	CSPRSYYNEQFF